This T cell receptor (beta chain) is from a study of blood T cell repertoires in COVID-19. Profiling relied on immunoSEQ multiplex PCR, and the TCRdb table lists in-frame clones only, not all of them. There are hundreds of thousands of clones in the sample; roughly 88% occur only once, and roughly 1.4% lies in the top ten. The CDR3 has 14 residues. Trimming at V came to 4 bases and at J to 5 bases, leaving 7 bases not matched to a gene. Germline loops: CDR1 LGHDT, CDR2 YNNKEL (reference sequence). The sequenced sample consisted of PBMCs or T cells enriched from blood (not recorded which). The chain links TRBV3-1 (or the pseudogene TRBV3-2) to TRBJ2-5; the match to TRBD2 covers 7 bases. The source is a woman under 30 who had been exposed to COVID-19. For the CDR3, the DNA is TGTGCCAGCAGCCGGACTAGTGTGGTGGAGACCCAGTACTTC. Translated, it gives CASSRTSVVETQYF.